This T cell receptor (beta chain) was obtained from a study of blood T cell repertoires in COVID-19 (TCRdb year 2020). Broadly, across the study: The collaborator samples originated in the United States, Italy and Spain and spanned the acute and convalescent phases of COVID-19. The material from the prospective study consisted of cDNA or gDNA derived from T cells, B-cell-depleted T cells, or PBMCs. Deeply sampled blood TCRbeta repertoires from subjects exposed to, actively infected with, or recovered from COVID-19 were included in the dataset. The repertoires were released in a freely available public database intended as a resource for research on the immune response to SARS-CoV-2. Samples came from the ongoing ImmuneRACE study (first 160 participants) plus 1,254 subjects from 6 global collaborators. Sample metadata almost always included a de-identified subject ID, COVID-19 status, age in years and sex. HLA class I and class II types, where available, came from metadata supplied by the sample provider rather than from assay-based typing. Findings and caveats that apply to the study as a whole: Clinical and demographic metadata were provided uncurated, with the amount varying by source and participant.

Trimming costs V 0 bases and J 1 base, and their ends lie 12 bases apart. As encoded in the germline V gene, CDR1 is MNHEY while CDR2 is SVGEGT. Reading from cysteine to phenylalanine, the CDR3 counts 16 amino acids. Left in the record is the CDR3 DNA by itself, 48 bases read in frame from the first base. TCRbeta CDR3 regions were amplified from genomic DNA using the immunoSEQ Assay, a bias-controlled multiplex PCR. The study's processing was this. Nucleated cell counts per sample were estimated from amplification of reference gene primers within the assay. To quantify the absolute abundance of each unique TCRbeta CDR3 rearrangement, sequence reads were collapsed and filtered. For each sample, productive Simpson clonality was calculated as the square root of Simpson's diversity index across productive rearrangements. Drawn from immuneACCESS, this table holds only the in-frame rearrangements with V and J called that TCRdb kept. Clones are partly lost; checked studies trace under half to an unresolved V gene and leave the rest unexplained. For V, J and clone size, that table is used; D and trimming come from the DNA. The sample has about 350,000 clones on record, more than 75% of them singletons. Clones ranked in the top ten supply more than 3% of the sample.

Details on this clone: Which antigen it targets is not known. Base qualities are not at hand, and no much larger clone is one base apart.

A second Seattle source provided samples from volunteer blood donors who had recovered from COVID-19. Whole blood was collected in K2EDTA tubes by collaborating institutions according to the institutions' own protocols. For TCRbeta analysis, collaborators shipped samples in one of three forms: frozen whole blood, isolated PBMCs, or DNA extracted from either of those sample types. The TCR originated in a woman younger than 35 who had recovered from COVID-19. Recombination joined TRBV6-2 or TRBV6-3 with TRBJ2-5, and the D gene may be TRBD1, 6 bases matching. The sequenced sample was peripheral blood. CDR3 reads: CASSYSWGQGQETQYF. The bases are TGTGCCAGCAGTTACTCGTGGGGGCAAGGCCAAGAGACCCAGTACTTC.